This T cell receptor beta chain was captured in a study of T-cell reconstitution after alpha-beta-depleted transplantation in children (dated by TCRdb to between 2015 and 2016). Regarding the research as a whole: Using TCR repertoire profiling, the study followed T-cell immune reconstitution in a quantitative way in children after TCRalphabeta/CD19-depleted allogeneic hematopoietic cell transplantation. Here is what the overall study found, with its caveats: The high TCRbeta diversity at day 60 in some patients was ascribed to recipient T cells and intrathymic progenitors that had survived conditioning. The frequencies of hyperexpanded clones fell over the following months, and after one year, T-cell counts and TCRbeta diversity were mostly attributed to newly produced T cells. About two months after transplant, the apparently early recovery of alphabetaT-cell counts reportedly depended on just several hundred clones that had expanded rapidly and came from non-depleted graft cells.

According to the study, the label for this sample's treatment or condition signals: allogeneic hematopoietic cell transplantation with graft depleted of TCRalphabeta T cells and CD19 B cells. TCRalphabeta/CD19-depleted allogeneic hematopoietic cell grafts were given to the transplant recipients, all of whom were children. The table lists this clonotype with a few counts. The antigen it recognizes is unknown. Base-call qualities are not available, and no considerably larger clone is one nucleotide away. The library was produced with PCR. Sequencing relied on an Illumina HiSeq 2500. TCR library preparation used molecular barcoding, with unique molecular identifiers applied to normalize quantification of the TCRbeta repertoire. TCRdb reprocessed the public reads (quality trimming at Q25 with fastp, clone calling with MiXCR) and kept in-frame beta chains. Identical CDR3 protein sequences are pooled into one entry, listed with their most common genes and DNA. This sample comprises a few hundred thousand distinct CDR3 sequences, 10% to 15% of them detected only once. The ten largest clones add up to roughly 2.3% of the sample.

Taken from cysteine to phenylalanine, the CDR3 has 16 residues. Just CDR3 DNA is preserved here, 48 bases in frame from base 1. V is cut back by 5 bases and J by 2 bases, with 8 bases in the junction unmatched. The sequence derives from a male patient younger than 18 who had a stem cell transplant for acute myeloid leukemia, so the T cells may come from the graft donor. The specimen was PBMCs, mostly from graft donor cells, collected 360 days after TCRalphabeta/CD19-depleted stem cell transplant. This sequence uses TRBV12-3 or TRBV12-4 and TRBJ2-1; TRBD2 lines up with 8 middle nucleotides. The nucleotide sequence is TGTGCCAGCAGTAAAGTAGCGGGACTAGCCTACAATGAGCAGTTCTTC. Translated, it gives CASSKVAGLAYNEQFF.